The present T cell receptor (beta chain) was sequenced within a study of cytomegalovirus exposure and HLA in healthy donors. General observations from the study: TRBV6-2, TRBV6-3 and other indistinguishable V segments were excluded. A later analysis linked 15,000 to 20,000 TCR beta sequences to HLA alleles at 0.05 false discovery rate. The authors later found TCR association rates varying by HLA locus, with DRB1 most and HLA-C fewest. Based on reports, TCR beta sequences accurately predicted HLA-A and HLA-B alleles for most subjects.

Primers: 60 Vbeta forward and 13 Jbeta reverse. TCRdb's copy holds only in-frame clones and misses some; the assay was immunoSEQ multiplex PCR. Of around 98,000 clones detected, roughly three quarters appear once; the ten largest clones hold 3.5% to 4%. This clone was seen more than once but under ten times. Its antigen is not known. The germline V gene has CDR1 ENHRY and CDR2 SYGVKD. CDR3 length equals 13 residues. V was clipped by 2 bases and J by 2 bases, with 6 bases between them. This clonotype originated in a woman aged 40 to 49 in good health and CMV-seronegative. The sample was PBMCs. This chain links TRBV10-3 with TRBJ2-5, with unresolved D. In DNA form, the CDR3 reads TGTGCCATCAGTGAGACGGTTCAAGAGACCCAGTACTTC. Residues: CAISETVQETQYF.